The source of this T cell receptor beta chain is a study of T cell repertoires in cytomegalovirus infection. Study-wide context: As its CMV epitopes, the study selected recently identified HLA-C-restricted and well-studied HLA-B-restricted targets. Public TCR beta signatures were indicative of both CMV infection and a matching HLA type.

Germline CDR1 is MNHEY and CDR2 is SVGEGT. This CDR3 region has 14 residues. V was shortened by 5 bases and J by 6 bases, with 16 bases between the two germline ends. General study findings and limits: Pooled public TCR beta family frequency picked out CMV carriers with the relevant HLA. Within the response measured ex vivo, HLA-C-restricted CMV-specific TCR beta clonotypes were dominant.

On this clonotype itself: Its antigen is unknown.

In TCRdb, the reads were re-called with MiXCR into one record per CDR3 protein. The sample records hundreds of thousands of distinct CDR3 sequences, roughly 36% being singletons. The sample consisted of cultured PBMCs, taken from culture after CMV antigen stimulation. The rearrangement joins TRBV6-2 or TRBV6-3 to TRBJ1-2, with D possibly being TRBD1 (6 bases). This TCR was recovered from a human donor in good health (CMV status not recorded). Some clones in this sample may be carry-over from other donors' samples. CDR3 in amino acids: CASSPNRDPHGYTF. The CDR3 region has the DNA TGTGCCAGCAGTCCCAACAGGGATCCACATGGCTACACCTTC.